A single sample is the source of the 9 T cell receptor beta chains below, sequenced in a study of long-term antiretroviral therapy in people with HIV. This was the immunoSEQ v3.0 assay at survey level. TCRdb's copy holds only in-frame clones and misses some; the assay was immunoSEQ multiplex PCR. The repertoire holds more than 25,000 clones, with approximately 84% as singletons. The sample here was unsorted PBMCs, taken 2 years after starting antiretroviral therapy. The receptors were sampled from a man aged 45-65 years with HIV.

In this sample, this clone turned up once. The rearrangement uses TRBV5-1 and TRBJ1-2, with 7 bases fitting TRBD1. V gave up 0 bases and J gave up 4 bases; unmatched junction bases: 6. Germline V gene sequence: CDR1 SGHRS, CDR2 YFSETQ. There are 15 residues in the CDR3. This CDR3 reads CASSLGGQSFYGYTF. For the CDR3, the DNA is TGCGCCAGCAGCTTGGGGGGACAGTCTTTCTATGGCTACACCTTC.

The V call is TRBV28, the J call TRBJ2-1, with 10 bases aligning to TRBD1. The length of the CDR3 is 15 residues. Unmatched junction bases numbered 5, after V lost 2 bases and J lost 7 bases. CDR1 is MDHEN and CDR2 is SYDVKM in the germline V gene. CDR3 DNA sequence: TGTGCCAGCAGTTTACCAGGACAGGGGGGGAATGAGCAGTTCTTC. Translated: CASSLPGQGGNEQFF.

The rearrangement joins TRBV9 to TRBJ1-5, with 7 bases that match TRBD1. V gave up 4 bases and J gave up 0 bases; unmatched junction bases: 4. Looked up from germline, CDR1 is SGDLS and CDR2 is YYNGEE. This CDR3 has 15 amino acids. CDR3 amino acids: CASSRGQHSNQPQHF. The CDR3, as DNA: TGTGCCAGCAGCCGGGGACAGCATAGCAATCAGCCCCAGCATTTT.

The chain couples TRBV12-5 to TRBJ2-1; 15 bases are a match to TRBD2. Per the germline V gene, CDR1 is LGHNT and CDR2 is FRNRAP. The CDR3 is made up of 15 amino acids. The junction had 10 bases not matched to a gene; V was cut back by 3 bases and J by 16 bases. The CDR3 sequence is CASGFRTSGRADTFF. The DNA for the CDR3 is TGTGCTAGTGGTTTTAGGACTAGCGGGAGGGCCGACACCTTCTTC.

The chain recombines TRBV5-1 with TRBJ1-5; D might be TRBD1 (5 bases). V dropped 0 bases and J dropped 4 bases, with 8 bases sitting between them. Germline V lookup: CDR1 SGHRS, CDR2 YFSETQ. There are 14 residues in the CDR3. This CDR3 reads CASSLGRGNQPQHF. The CDR3 DNA follows: TGCGCCAGCAGCTTGGGTAGGGGAAATCAGCCCCAGCATTTT.

V is TRBV4-2 and J is TRBJ1-2; D remains unclear. The CDR3 runs 14 residues. V was clipped by 6 bases and J by 4 bases, with 15 bases between them. Germline CDR1 is LGHNA and CDR2 is YNFKEQ. CDR3 sequence: CASSQEAESYGYTF. In nucleotides, the CDR3 is TGTGCCAGCAGTCAGGAAGCAGAAAGCTATGGCTACACCTTC.

The chain employs TRBV9 and TRBJ1-5; 8 bases are shared with TRBD1. V shed 3 bases, J shed 2 bases, and the junction held 13 bases outside the gene matches. This CDR3 is built from 18 residues. Germline-derived CDR1 and CDR2 are SGDLS and YYNGEE. CDR3 DNA: TGTGCCAGCAGCGCAACACGAGCAGGGGGCTTCTGCAATCAGCCCCAGCATTTT. It codes for CASSATRAGGFCNQPQHF.

This clone was counted only a few times. The V gene is TRBV6-6, the J gene TRBJ1-2, with D tentatively TRBD1 (5 bases). The CDR3 consists of 14 residues. In germline, CDR1 is MNHNY, CDR2 SVGAGI (reference sequence). With 5 bases removed from V and 2 bases from J, the gap between germline ends came to 12 bases. CDR3: CASSRDGTNYGYTF. CDR3 nucleotide sequence: TGTGCCAGCAGTAGGGACGGAACGAACTATGGCTACACCTTC.

The V call is TRBV4-1, the J call TRBJ2-7; 9 nucleotides align to TRBD1. The trim removed 2 bases at V and 4 bases at J, leaving 3 bases unmatched. The CDR3 has 14 residues. From germline, CDR1 is MGHRA and CDR2 YSYEKL. CDR3 nucleotide sequence: TGCGCCAGCAGCCAACCGGGACAGGGATACGAGCAGTACTTC. Translation: CASSQPGQGYEQYF.